These 26 T cell receptor beta chains originate from one sample sequenced in a study of blood T cell repertoires in COVID-19. Libraries were prepared by immunoSEQ multiplex PCR; TCRdb keeps only in-frame clonotypes and omits some of them. The profile shows 150,000 to 200,000 clones, 82% of them singletons. Source material: peripheral blood. The source of these receptors is an older woman with COVID-19, enrolled during active disease.

The chain links TRBV6-5 to TRBJ1-2; 7 nucleotides agree with TRBD1. The CDR3 is made up of 13 amino acids. V shed 6 bases, J shed 3 bases, and the junction held 4 bases outside the gene matches. Germline V CDR1 and CDR2: MNHEY, SVGAGI. CDR3 nucleotide sequence: TGTGCCAGCAGAGGGACAGACTACTATGGCTACACCTTC. Residues: CASRGTDYYGYTF.

This clone appeared a few times. The chain recombines TRBV10-1 with TRBJ2-7; 7 bases line up with TRBD1. The CDR3 contains 15 residues. CDR1 and CDR2 (germline): WNHNN, SYGVQD (reference sequence). V gave up 10 bases and J gave up 4 bases; unmatched junction bases: 16. In nucleotides, the CDR3 is TGCGCCACCCCAATAGACAGGGTTCAATTGTACGAGCAGTACGTC. Residues: CATPIDRVQLYEQYV.

This clone was seen only once. This chain links TRBV11-3 with TRBJ2-2, with 7 bases identical to TRBD1. This CDR3 comprises 18 residues. Unmatched junction bases numbered 10, after V lost 1 base and J lost 2 bases. Germline CDR1 is SGHNT and CDR2 is YENEEA. DNA of the CDR3: TGTGCCAGCAGCTTAGGAGGGACAGTACAACAAAACACCGGGGAGCTGTTTTTT. Translation: CASSLGGTVQQNTGELFF.

The rearrangement joins TRBV11-2 to TRBJ2-7, with a possible D match to TRBD2 (7 bases). The CDR3 runs 13 residues. The V and J ends lost 4 bases and 6 bases respectively, with 13 bases between them. Germline V CDR1 and CDR2: SGHAT, FQNNGV. The CDR3 protein is CASSWEGHLEQYF. The CDR3 bases are TGTGCCAGCAGCTGGGAGGGACATCTCGAGCAGTACTTC.

The count of this clone is one. CDR3 coding DNA: TGTGCCAGCAGCTATGGACAGGGGGCCGTAAAAAAGACCGGGGAGCTGTTTTTT. This translates into CASSYGQGAVKKTGELFF. This chain connects TRBV7-2 to TRBJ2-2; 11 bases agree with TRBD1. The length of the CDR3 is 18 residues. Trimming removed 4 bases from V and 5 bases from J; junction bases left unmatched: 12. CDR1 SGHTA and CDR2 FQGNSA come from the germline V gene.

The rearrangement links TRBV5-8 to TRBJ2-7; no reliable D call. The CDR3 spans 10 residues. Deletions cut 4 bases from V and 7 bases from J, with 6 bases between. The V gene's germline CDR1 is SGHTS and CDR2 YDEGEE. The CDR3 DNA reads as TGTGCCAGCAGCCGGTGGGAGCAGTACTTC. Amino acids: CASSRWEQYF.

The CDR3 bases are TGTGCCAGCAGAACGCAGGGGGCAGGCAATCAGCCCCAGCATTTT. Translated, it gives CASRTQGAGNQPQHF. The rearrangement links TRBV28 to TRBJ1-5; the match to TRBD1 covers 8 bases. CDR1 and CDR2 (germline): MDHEN, SYDVKM. The V segment lost 6 bases and the J segment 2 bases; nucleotides outside the gene matches: 6. This CDR3 has 15 amino acids.

This chain links TRBV15 with TRBJ2-7, with 9 bases identical to TRBD1. The V gene end was trimmed by 5 bases and the J gene end by 3 bases; junction bases not matched to a gene: 8. This CDR3 spans 15 amino acids. Germline V gives CDR1 LNHNV, CDR2 YYDKDF (reference sequence). The DNA of the CDR3 is TGTGCCACCAGCGGGGGACAGGGATACAACTACGAGCAGTACGTC. Its protein is CATSGGQGYNYEQYV.

The V and J genes are TRBV28 and TRBJ2-5; D possibly corresponds to TRBD1 (6 bases). V lost 2 bases and J 5 bases, leaving 12 bases between the germline ends. The CDR3 runs to 14 residues. Per the germline V gene, CDR1 is MDHEN and CDR2 is SYDVKM. The CDR3 reads CASSLGGLGETQYF. CDR3 DNA sequence: TGTGCCAGCAGTTTAGGGGGCCTGGGGGAGACCCAGTACTTC. Combining the CDR3 with reference TRBV28 and TRBJ2-5 gives the whole variable domain DVKVTQSSRYLVKRTGEKVFLECVQDMDHENMFWYRQDPGLGLRLIYFSYDVKMKEKGDIPEGYSVSREKKERFSLILESASTNQTSMYLCASSLGGLGETQYFGPGTRLLVL.

The chain carries TRBV5-1 and TRBJ1-2; 9 bases are shared with TRBD1. Germline values: CDR1 SGHRS, CDR2 YFSETQ. Unmatched junction bases numbered 1, after V lost 0 bases and J lost 4 bases. This CDR3 contains 14 residues. The CDR3 region has the DNA TGCGCCAGCAGCTTGGGGGACAGGGCCTATGGCTACACCTTC. Translating gives CASSLGDRAYGYTF.

The CDR3 spells CASSVWEGETQYF. The CDR3 DNA follows: TGTGCCAGCAGTGTGTGGGAGGGAGAGACCCAGTACTTC. The chain joins TRBV2 to TRBJ2-5; 7 nucleotides match TRBD2. V dropped 4 bases and J dropped 4; count of bases not matched to a gene: 3. CDR1 and CDR2 (germline): SNHLY, FYNNEI. The CDR3 spans 13 residues.

This clone was seen once. The chain uses TRBV29-1 and TRBJ2-1, with a tentative D call TRBD2 (6 bases). The CDR3 runs 16 residues. The V gene's germline CDR1 is SQVTM and CDR2 ANQGSEA. Trimming left V 4 bases short and J 3 bases short, with 19 bases between. In nucleotides, the CDR3 is TGCAGCGTTGTGGGGGGTAGCGGATTTCTCTACAATGAGCAGTTCTTC. Translating gives CSVVGGSGFLYNEQFF.

The chain is built from TRBV12-3 or TRBV12-4 and TRBJ1-2; D remains ambiguous. The CDR3 totals 13 residues. Trimming shortened V by 5 bases and J by 7 bases, and 14 bases separated the two germline ends. The CDR3 is CASSRQPSTGYTF. The CDR3 bases are TGTGCCAGCAGTCGACAACCTTCAACTGGCTACACCTTC.

The J gene is TRBJ2-7, the V gene TRBV3-1 (or the pseudogene TRBV3-2), with 7 nucleotides matching TRBD2. The CDR3 is 14 residues long. V was clipped by 5 bases and J by 2 bases; unmatched bases: 6. CDR1 is LGHDT and CDR2 is YNNKEL in the germline V gene (reference sequence). For the CDR3, the DNA is TGTGCCAGCAGCGCGGGACTACAAACCTACGAGCAGTACGTC. Translated, it gives CASSAGLQTYEQYV.

This clone was seen once. The chain links TRBV2 to TRBJ2-2; D ambiguous. Trimming removed 6 bases at V and 8 bases at J, with 10 bases between. The CDR3 is 12 amino acids. The germline V gene encodes CDR1 SNHLY and CDR2 FYNNEI. CDR3 bases: TGTGCCAGCAGCATAGTATGGGGGGAGCTGTTTTTT. It is translated as CASSIVWGELFF.

The chain recombines TRBV7-9 with TRBJ1-1, with D maybe TRBD1 (5 bases). This CDR3 is built from 15 residues. Germline CDR1 and CDR2: SEHNR and FQNEAQ (reference sequence). Trimming removed 0 bases from V and 10 bases from J, with 18 bases in between. CDR3 loop: CASSLAAGPQGVAFF. The CDR3 bases are TGTGCCAGCAGCTTAGCGGCGGGGCCGCAGGGCGTAGCTTTCTTT.

The chain combines TRBV19 with TRBJ2-1, with 7 nucleotides matching TRBD2. Germline CDR1 and CDR2: LNHDA and SQIVND (reference sequence). The CDR3 contains 15 residues. The junction had 3 bases not matched to a gene; V was cut back by 3 bases and J by 1 base. The CDR3 region is CASSIGLGSYNEQFF. CDR3 in DNA: TGTGCCAGTAGTATTGGACTAGGATCCTACAATGAGCAGTTCTTC.

In its sample, this clone was seen a few times. The chain uses TRBV23-1 and TRBJ2-7; possible D gene TRBD2, 5 bases. TRBV23-1 counts as an open reading frame of uncertain function. Trimming took off 3 bases at V and 1 base at J, with 10 bases between the two ends. CDR3 length: 14 residues. The CDR3 DNA follows: TGCGCCAGCAGTCAGTGGGAGTTTTCCTACGAGCAGTACGTC. This gives the protein CASSQWEFSYEQYV.

This chain joins TRBV19 and TRBJ2-1; perhaps TRBD2 as D (6 bases). The CDR3 totals 16 residues. Per the germline V gene, CDR1 is LNHDA and CDR2 is SQIVND (reference sequence). Trimming pared 7 bases from V and 5 bases from J, leaving 21 bases between. The CDR3 DNA is TGTGCCAGTACCCCGATCGGGCTAGCGCCTAACAATGAGCAGTTCTTC. It translates to CASTPIGLAPNNEQFF.

This chain links TRBV6-2 or TRBV6-3 with TRBJ1-2, with 7 nucleotides matching TRBD1. V gave up 5 bases and J gave up 4 bases; unmatched junction bases: 10. The CDR3 contains 15 residues. Germline CDR1 MNHEY, CDR2 SVGEGT. Here the CDR3 reads CASSGPGQTTYGYTF. The CDR3 DNA follows: TGTGCCAGCAGTGGACCGGGACAGACAACCTATGGCTACACCTTC.

The V and J genes are TRBV19 and TRBJ1-4; unclear D gene. Trimming stripped 3 bases from V and 5 bases from J, with 10 bases between. The CDR3 is made up of 14 amino acids. The germline gives CDR1 LNHDA, CDR2 SQIVND (reference sequence). This chain's CDR3 is CASSIPGANEKLFF. The CDR3 DNA reads as TGTGCCAGTAGTATTCCAGGCGCCAATGAAAAACTGTTTTTT.

The chain is built from TRBV11-3 and TRBJ2-2, with 9 bases matching TRBD1. The CDR3 length is 17 residues. Germline V lookup: CDR1 SGHNT, CDR2 YENEEA. V dropped 4 bases and J dropped 6; count of bases not matched to a gene: 12. The CDR3 reads CASSSGTGTGIAGELFF. The CDR3 DNA reads TGTGCCAGCAGCTCCGGGACCGGGACAGGGATTGCCGGGGAGCTGTTTTTT.

The V call is TRBV6-5, the J call TRBJ2-7, with 7 bases lining up with TRBD1. Germline loops: CDR1 MNHEY, CDR2 SVGAGI. The CDR3 is made up of 14 amino acids. Trimming removed 10 bases from V and 1 base from J; junction bases left unmatched: 10. DNA for the CDR3: TGTGCCACCAAGGACAGGCCGCAATCCTACGAGCAGTACGTC. Translated: CATKDRPQSYEQYV.

This chain uses TRBV3-1 (or the pseudogene TRBV3-2) with TRBJ2-3, with D possibly being TRBD2 (6 bases). In germline, CDR1 is LGHDT, CDR2 YNNKEL (reference sequence). The CDR3 is 15 residues long. Trimming left V 6 bases short and J 1 base short, with 14 bases between. The CDR3 DNA sequence: TGTGCCAGCAGTTATAGCGGCCGTGGCACAGATACGCAGTATTTT. It specifies CASSYSGRGTDTQYF.

The chain joins TRBV5-1 to TRBJ1-1; 8 bases agree with TRBD1. The germline gives CDR1 SGHRS, CDR2 YFSETQ. V was clipped by 2 bases and J by 4 bases; unmatched bases: 7. The CDR3 covers 15 residues. The CDR3 is CASSLMTGEATEAFF. The CDR3 region has the DNA TGCGCCAGCAGCTTAATGACAGGGGAGGCCACTGAAGCTTTCTTT. Full variable domain (remainder filled in from reference TRBV5-1 and TRBJ1-1): KAGVTQTPRYLIKTRGQQVTLSCSPISGHRSVSWYQQTPGQGLQFLFEYFSETQRNKGNFPGRFSGRQFSNSRSEMNVSTLELGDSALYLCASSLMTGEATEAFFGQGTRLTVV.

This clone was counted only a few times. This sequence joins TRBV5-1 and TRBJ1-1, with 10 bases aligning to TRBD1. Germline lookup yields CDR1 SGHRS and CDR2 YFSETQ. The CDR3 consists of 15 residues. The V gene end was trimmed by 2 bases and the J gene end by 6 bases; junction bases not matched to a gene: 7. CDR3 nucleotide sequence: TGCGCCAGCAGCTTAATCATGGGGACAGGGGCTGAAGCTTTCTTT. Its protein is CASSLIMGTGAEAFF.